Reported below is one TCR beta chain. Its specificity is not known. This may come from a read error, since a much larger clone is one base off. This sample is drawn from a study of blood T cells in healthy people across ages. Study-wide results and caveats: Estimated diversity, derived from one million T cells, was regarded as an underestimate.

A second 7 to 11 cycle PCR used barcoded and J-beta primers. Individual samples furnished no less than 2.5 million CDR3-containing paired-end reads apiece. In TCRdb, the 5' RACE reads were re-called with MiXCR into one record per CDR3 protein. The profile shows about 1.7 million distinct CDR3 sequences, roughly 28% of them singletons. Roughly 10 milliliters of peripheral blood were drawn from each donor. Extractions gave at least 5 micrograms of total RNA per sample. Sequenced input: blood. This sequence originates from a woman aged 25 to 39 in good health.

The CDR3 nucleotides are TGCAGCGTTGGGTCCAGGGGTGAGACCCAGTACTTC. Translating it yields CSVGSRGETQYF. The rearrangement links TRBV29-1 to TRBJ2-5; the D gene is possibly TRBD1 (6 bases). Germline V gene sequence: CDR1 SQVTM, CDR2 ANQGSEA. The CDR3 runs 12 residues. Between the trimmed V and J ends, which lost 4 bases and 5 bases, there was a span of 11 bases.